This TCR beta chain was recovered during a study of blood T cell repertoires in COVID-19. Sequencing was performed with immunoSEQ multiplex PCR; in TCRdb, only in-frame clones are kept and a portion is missing. This table holds around 250,000 clones, 84% found once. The CDR3 spans 15 residues. Germline values: CDR1 LNHDA, CDR2 SQIVND (reference sequence). V was clipped by 5 bases and J by 7 bases; unmatched bases: 5. V and J are TRBV19 and TRBJ2-1, with 13 nucleotides matching TRBD2. The clonotype comes from a woman in her thirties or forties who had recovered from COVID-19. The material sequenced was peripheral blood. CDR3: CASSPLAGGQNEQFF. DNA of the CDR3: TGTGCCAGTAGTCCACTAGCGGGGGGGCAAAATGAGCAGTTCTTC. Full variable domain (outside the CDR3, taken from reference TRBV19 and TRBJ2-1): DGGITQSPKYLFRKEGQNVTLSCEQNLNHDAMYWYRQDPGQGLRLIYYSQIVNDFQKGDIAEGYSVSREKKESFPLTVTSAQKNPTAFYLCASSPLAGGQNEQFFGPGTRLTVL.